This note documents a single T cell receptor (beta chain) sequence. The antigen is not known. The sample is drawn from a study of cytomegalovirus exposure and HLA in healthy donors. The PCR used 60 Vbeta and 13 Jbeta primers. TCRdb keeps only in-frame clones here, not all; method: immunoSEQ multiplex PCR. The sample yields under 200,000 clones, roughly 77% seen once. Germline CDR1 is SGHVS and CDR2 is FQNEAQ. V gave up 3 bases and J gave up 3 bases, with 9 bases separating them. The CDR3 consists of 13 residues. Findings and caveats of the study: Generally TCR sequences proved uncommon, though certain public TCRs appeared in numerous donors. Fewer N-insertions (relative to the approximately 670-donor mean) were reportedly seen in an Asian-associated ancestry cluster in a later analysis.

V usage is TRBV7-8 and J usage is TRBJ2-7, with unresolved D. This receptor was identified in a male donor in good health and CMV-seropositive. Sequenced sample: PBMCs. The CDR3 nucleotides read TGTGCCAGCAGCTTTACTCGAATCTACGAGCAGTACTTC. Translation gives CASSFTRIYEQYF.